This T cell receptor (beta chain) came from a study of blood T cell repertoires in COVID-19. About the study: The United States, Italy and Spain were the sources of the acute and convalescent COVID-19 samples. Sample material is recorded as cDNA or gDNA derived from T cells, B-cell-depleted T cells, or PBMCs.

Losses at the gene ends were 1 base for V and 4 bases for J; bases not matched to a gene: 6. The CDR3 runs 16 residues. Germline V gene data show CDR1 as LNHNV and CDR2 as YYDKDF (reference sequence). The repertoire was sequenced with immunoSEQ multiplex PCR; TCRdb's copy has only in-frame clones and lacks some. The top ten clones hold roughly an eighth of a sample with over 150,000 clones, around nine tenths of them seen once. Recruited during active infection, patients (from Seattle) were subsequently followed longitudinally. The sequenced material came from peripheral blood. The V call is TRBV15, the J call TRBJ2-5; the match to TRBD1 covers 10 bases. The clonotype originates from a woman in her 70s with COVID-19, enrolled during active disease. This CDR3 is CATSRVGQGVPETQYF. DNA of the CDR3: TGTGCCACCAGCAGAGTTGGACAGGGGGTCCCAGAGACCCAGTACTTC.